The 29 T cell receptor beta chains presented below share a single source sample, sequenced in a study of shared clonotypes between healthy human individuals. The repertoire was sequenced with immunoSEQ multiplex PCR; TCRdb's copy has only in-frame clones and lacks some. The repertoire holds 2 million to 2.5 million clones, with around 95% as singletons. Sequences were obtained from naive CD4+ T cells sorted from blood. Subset noted: CD45RA+ positively selected. All receptors derive from a man aged 18 to 30 in good health.

The chain combines TRBV2 with TRBJ1-3; possible D gene TRBD1, 6 bases. Looked up from germline, CDR1 is SNHLY and CDR2 is FYNNEI. CDR3 length: 16 amino acids. V was trimmed by 6 bases and J by 0 bases, leaving 15 bases between them. Here the CDR3 reads CASSISQGISGNTIYF. As DNA, the CDR3 is TGTGCCAGCAGCATTTCACAGGGCATCTCTGGAAACACCATATATTTT.

This sequence joins TRBV27 and TRBJ2-5; D is uncertain. The V and J ends lost 6 bases and 5 bases respectively, with 19 bases between them. Germline CDR1 and CDR2: MNHEY and SMNVEV (reference sequence). CDR3 size: 15 residues. CDR3 DNA sequence: TGTGCCAGCAGCAAAACAAACGGGCCAAGGGAGACCCAGTACTTC. Its protein is CASSKTNGPRETQYF.

This clone was observed once. V usage is TRBV27 and J usage is TRBJ2-7, with a tentative D call TRBD1 (6 bases). The germline CDR1 and CDR2 sequences are MNHEY and SMNVEV (reference sequence). The CDR3 runs 14 residues. Trimming pared 5 bases from V and 2 bases from J, leaving 13 bases between. CDR3 protein: CASSPNGQPYEQYF. The DNA of the CDR3 is TGTGCCAGCAGTCCCAATGGACAGCCCTACGAGCAGTACTTC.

V and J are TRBV4-1 and TRBJ2-5; 8 nucleotides align to TRBD1. The CDR3 contains 15 residues. From germline, CDR1 is MGHRA and CDR2 YSYEKL. The J segment lost 2 bases and the V segment lost 6 bases, leaving 8 bases of the junction unmatched. DNA for the CDR3: TGCGCCAGCAGACAGACAGGGGTTGGTCAAGAGACCCAGTACTTC. It is translated as CASRQTGVGQETQYF.

This chain uses TRBV6-5 with TRBJ2-3; maybe TRBD1 (7 bases). Germline values: CDR1 MNHEY, CDR2 SVGAGI. V shed 6 bases and J shed 3 bases, with 13 bases lying between them. The CDR3 is 14 amino acids. For the CDR3, the DNA is TGTGCCAGCAGGACAGGGAGGATGACAGATACGCAGTATTTT. It is translated as CASRTGRMTDTQYF.

V and J are TRBV7-2 and TRBJ2-7; 10 nucleotides line up with TRBD2. V was clipped by 5 bases and J by 2 bases; unmatched bases: 6. Germline V gives CDR1 SGHTA, CDR2 FQGNSA. This CDR3 region has 15 residues. The CDR3 DNA reads TGTGCCAGCAGCATTCTAGCGGGAGCCCCCTACGAGCAGTACTTC. Its protein is CASSILAGAPYEQYF.

The J gene is TRBJ2-1, the V gene TRBV10-1, with D perhaps TRBD2 (5 bases). Germline V CDR1 and CDR2: WNHNN, SYGVQD (reference sequence). The CDR3 has 12 residues. V dropped 8 bases and J dropped 6 bases, with 11 bases sitting between them. DNA of the CDR3: TGCGCCAGCGAGGGCCTTAGCAATGAGCAGTTCTTC. Protein sequence: CASEGLSNEQFF.

This clone was seen once. The chain links TRBV18 to TRBJ2-1; no definite D call. From germline, CDR1 is KGHSH and CDR2 LQKENI. Trimming pared 1 base from V and 5 bases from J, leaving 9 bases between. The CDR3 spans 14 residues. The CDR3 DNA follows: TGTGCCAGCTCACCACGGTCGAACGACAATGAGCAGTTCTTC. Its protein product is CASSPRSNDNEQFF.

The rearrangement links TRBV18 to TRBJ2-7; 7 bases match TRBD1. The CDR3 has 15 residues. With 3 bases clipped from V and 3 bases from J, the junction kept 8 bases outside the gene matches. From germline, CDR1 is KGHSH and CDR2 LQKENI. The CDR3 region is CASSPTGLGGYEQYF. The CDR3 nucleotides read TGTGCCAGCTCACCGACAGGGCTAGGGGGCTACGAGCAGTACTTC. The complete variable domain, with remaining parts taken from reference TRBV18 and TRBJ2-7, reads NAGVMQNPRHLVRRRGQEARLRCSPMKGHSHVYWYRQLPEEGLKFMVYLQKENIIDESGMPKERFSAEFPKEGPSILRIQQVVRGDSAAYFCASSPTGLGGYEQYFGPGTRLTVT.

This rearrangement joins TRBV5-1 to TRBJ1-1, with D maybe TRBD1 (5 bases). With 4 bases removed from V and 5 bases from J, the gap between germline ends came to 18 bases. Germline assignment: CDR1 SGHRS and CDR2 YFSETQ. The CDR3 covers 15 residues. CDR3: CASSVGGIEKTEAFF. CDR3 DNA: TGCGCCAGCAGCGTTGGGGGAATAGAAAAAACTGAAGCTTTCTTT.

The rearrangement joins TRBV9 to TRBJ1-2; D possibly corresponds to TRBD1 (6 bases). The germline V gene has CDR1 SGDLS and CDR2 YYNGEE. This CDR3 has 15 residues. V was cut by 1 base and J by 6 bases, with 16 bases left in between. This CDR3 is CASSVLPSRTDGYTF. The CDR3 DNA sequence: TGTGCCAGCAGCGTATTGCCTTCACGGACAGATGGCTACACCTTC. The full variable domain, its missing parts supplied by reference TRBV9 and TRBJ1-2, is DSGVTQTPKHLITATGQRVTLRCSPRSGDLSVYWYQQSLDQGLQFLIQYYNGEERAKGNILERFSAQQFPDLHSELNLSSLELGDSALYFCASSVLPSRTDGYTFGSGTRLTVV.

The rearrangement uses TRBV29-1 and TRBJ2-7; D is undetermined. V lost 6 bases to trimming and J lost 1 base, with 7 bases between them. The germline V gene encodes CDR1 SQVTM and CDR2 ANQGSEA. The CDR3 sequence is 11 residues long. CDR3 loop: CSVAFSYEQYF. The CDR3 DNA reads TGCAGCGTCGCCTTTTCCTACGAGCAGTACTTC.

The V call is TRBV7-2, the J call TRBJ1-3; D is perhaps TRBD1 (5 bases). The CDR3 has 16 amino acids. Germline lookup yields CDR1 SGHTA and CDR2 FQGNSA. Trimming took 4 bases from V and 0 from J, leaving 13 bases between them. DNA of the CDR3: TGTGCCAGCAGCTCCCGGAGACAGCTCTCTGGAAACACCATATATTTT. Amino acid sequence: CASSSRRQLSGNTIYF.

About this clone: Other DNA sequences in this sample translate to the same CDR3. This chain links TRBV6-1 with TRBJ2-3; 8 bases align to TRBD1. Germline V gene lookup returns CDR1 MNHNS and CDR2 SASEGT. After removal of 3 bases from V and 1 base from J, the junction contained 3 bases not matched to a gene. The CDR3 covers 15 residues. CDR3 amino acids: CASSEAGGGTDTQYF. For the CDR3, the DNA is TGTGCCAGCAGTGAGGCAGGGGGCGGCACAGATACGCAGTATTTT.

The V gene is TRBV6-1, the J gene TRBJ1-5; 9 bases fit TRBD1. The germline CDR1 and CDR2 sequences are MNHNS and SASEGT. After removal of 4 bases from V and 4 bases from J, the junction contained 14 bases not matched to a gene. The CDR3 sequence is 18 residues long. For the CDR3, the DNA is TGTGCCAGCAGTGCCAGCCCCCCGGGACAGGGCGCAAATCAGCCCCAGCATTTT. This sequence encodes CASSASPPGQGANQPQHF.

The sample holds one count of this clone. The chain carries TRBV28 and TRBJ1-2, with 8 bases fitting TRBD1. V dropped 5 bases and J dropped 8; count of bases not matched to a gene: 10. This CDR3 has 14 amino acids. Looked up from germline, CDR1 is MDHEN and CDR2 is SYDVKM. In DNA form, the CDR3 reads TGTGCCAGCAGTGGGACAGGCTACGGTCGAGGCTACACCTTC. This sequence encodes CASSGTGYGRGYTF.

To note about this clone: Other DNA sequences from this sample encode an identical CDR3 as well. V and J are TRBV9 and TRBJ2-2, with a possible D match to TRBD1 (5 bases). Germline V gene sequence: CDR1 SGDLS, CDR2 YYNGEE. CDR3 length: 14 amino acids. Trimming left V 0 bases short and J 5 bases short, with 8 bases between. The CDR3 region has the DNA TGTGCCAGCAGCGTAGTTCCAGGGACCGGGGAGCTGTTTTTT. Encoded protein: CASSVVPGTGELFF.

The CDR3 loop is CASSHGQGWNGELFF. The CDR3 DNA sequence: TGTGCCAGCAGCCATGGACAGGGTTGGAACGGGGAGCTGTTTTTT. The chain uses TRBV9 and TRBJ2-2; 8 bases fit TRBD1. The germline gives CDR1 SGDLS, CDR2 YYNGEE. The CDR3 consists of 15 residues. Losses at the gene ends were 4 bases for V and 7 bases for J; bases not matched to a gene: 9.

Notes on this clone: At the DNA level, this CDR3 is encoded by other sequences in the same sample as well. CDR3 sequence reads: CASSLPGGTGELFF. The CDR3 DNA follows: TGTGCCAGCAGTCTCCCCGGGGGCACCGGGGAGCTGTTTTTT. The chain carries TRBV6-5 and TRBJ2-2, with D possibly matching TRBD2 (6 bases). This CDR3 is built from 14 residues. The germline V gene has CDR1 MNHEY and CDR2 SVGAGI. The V gene lost 5 bases and the J gene lost 4 bases, with 11 bases spanning the gap.

This clone was detected once. V gene TRBV10-3 combines with J gene TRBJ1-5; D not resolved. Germline V gene sequence: CDR1 ENHRY, CDR2 SYGVKD. The CDR3 extends over 13 amino acids. V was cut by 4 bases and J by 5 bases, with 9 bases left in between. The CDR3 DNA reads TGTGCCATCAGTGCCCAGCCTGATCAGCCCCAGCATTTT. Its protein product is CAISAQPDQPQHF.

The chain combines TRBV9 with TRBJ2-7; 8 nucleotides agree with TRBD2. The CDR3 runs 15 residues. Germline CDR1 SGDLS, CDR2 YYNGEE. V was pared by 0 bases and J by 2 bases, with 4 bases of the junction left unmatched. The DNA of the CDR3 is TGTGCCAGCAGCGTAGATGGGACTAGTCCCTACGAGCAGTACTTC. This sequence encodes CASSVDGTSPYEQYF.

The J gene is TRBJ2-2, the V gene TRBV5-6; D is unresolved. The CDR3 length is 16 residues. Germline V lookup: CDR1 SGHDT, CDR2 YYEEEE. With 5 bases removed from V and 0 bases from J, the gap between germline ends came to 14 bases. The CDR3 sequence: CASRHDFSTNTGELFF. DNA for the CDR3: TGTGCCAGCAGACACGACTTCAGTACGAACACCGGGGAGCTGTTTTTT.

This chain connects TRBV6-5 to TRBJ2-3; no definite D call. Trimming shortened V by 8 bases and J by 1 base, and 10 bases separated the two germline ends. The CDR3 is made up of 13 amino acids. Per germline, CDR1 MNHEY and CDR2 SVGAGI. The CDR3 DNA is TGTGCCAGCGTTTACCCCGGCACAGATACGCAGTATTTT. This sequence encodes CASVYPGTDTQYF.

To note about this clone: The same CDR3 also results from other DNA sequences found in this sample. The CDR3 DNA reads as TGTGCCAGCAGTTACTCAGCTAGCGGGGTATACGAGCAGTACTTC. It translates to CASSYSASGVYEQYF. The J gene is TRBJ2-7, the V gene TRBV6-6; 9 bases fit TRBD2. J lost 4 bases, V lost 0 bases, and 4 bases had no gene match. The CDR3 is made up of 15 amino acids. The germline gives CDR1 MNHNY, CDR2 SVGAGI (reference sequence).

The chain couples TRBV29-1 to TRBJ1-1; D gene uncertain. The CDR3 contains 10 residues. V was shortened by 7 bases and J by 6 bases, with 9 bases between the two germline ends. Germline CDR1 reads SQVTM; CDR2 reads ANQGSEA. The CDR3, as DNA: TGCAGCGGAGGGCACGCTGAAGCTTTCTTT. Its translation is CSGGHAEAFF.

CDR3 coding DNA: TGTGCCAGCAGTCTTAGCGGGGCGAACACCTACGAGCAGTACTTC. Translated: CASSLSGANTYEQYF. The chain recombines TRBV6-1 with TRBJ2-7; TRBD2 aligns across 8 bases. J lost 2 bases, V lost 5 bases, and 8 bases had no gene match. The CDR3 has 15 residues. CDR1 is MNHNS and CDR2 is SASEGT in the germline V gene.

V usage is TRBV19 and J usage is TRBJ2-7; 11 nucleotides agree with TRBD1. Losses at the gene ends were 7 bases for V and 0 bases for J; bases not matched to a gene: 8. The CDR3 is 16 residues long. CDR1 and CDR2 from the germline V gene are LNHDA and SQIVND (reference sequence). The CDR3 bases are TGTGCCAGTAACTCAGCCGGGACAGGGGGCTCCTACGAGCAGTACTTC. Translation: CASNSAGTGGSYEQYF.

V usage is TRBV7-3 and J usage is TRBJ1-1; 12 bases map to TRBD1. The ends lost 5 bases at V and 7 bases at J; junction bases unmatched: 2. CDR1 and CDR2 (germline): SGHTA, FQGTGA. This CDR3 is built from 13 residues. The CDR3 loop is CASSRDRGREAFF. Here the CDR3 DNA reads TGTGCCAGCAGCCGGGACAGGGGGCGTGAAGCTTTCTTT.

As to this clone: Different DNA sequences within this sample yield the same CDR3. The chain employs TRBV30 and TRBJ1-4, with D maybe TRBD1 (6 bases). This CDR3 spans 14 amino acids. Germline V gene data show CDR1 as GTSNPN and CDR2 as SVGIG (reference sequence). The V gene lost 0 bases and the J gene lost 7 bases, with 12 bases spanning the gap. CDR3: CAWSVGGKVEKLFF. The CDR3 coding sequence is TGTGCCTGGAGTGTAGGGGGAAAGGTTGAAAAACTGTTTTTT. The whole variable domain, remainder taken from reference TRBV30 and TRBJ1-4, is SQTIHQWPATLVQPVGSPLSLECTVEGTSNPNLYWYRQAAGRGLQLLFYSVGIGQISSEVPQNLSASRPQDRQFILSSKKLLLSDSGFYLCAWSVGGKVEKLFFGSGTQLSVL.